This is a list of T cell receptor beta chains from one sample in a study of T cells in localized non-small cell lung cancer. Some clones are missing from TCRdb's copy, which holds only in-frame ones; the method was immunoSEQ multiplex PCR. The sample shows about 74,000 clones, roughly 84% of them seen only once. Specimen: peripheral blood, collected before any cancer treatment. The receptor set was obtained from a female donor aged 60 or older with stage I lung adenocarcinoma. The CDR3 runs from the conserved cysteine through the conserved F or W. D genes are given only for firm matches. Clone size appears in some rows only: once, few, many, or a class for an expanded clone.

-,-,TRBJ1-1,TRBV5-6,CASSRDGVFVNTEAFF,TGTGCCAGCAGCCGGGACGGAGTATTTGTGAACACTGAAGCTTTCTTT
TRBD1,-,TRBJ2-3,TRBV11-2,CASSFRGRITADTQYF,TGTGCCAGCAGTTTCAGGGGGCGAATTACAGCAGATACGCAGTATTTT
-,-,TRBJ2-7,TRBV29-1,CSVEVAASYEQYF,TGCAGCGTTGAAGTTGCGGCCTCCTACGAGCAGTACTTC
TRBD1,-,TRBJ1-4,TRBV10-3,CAISDRTGLGKLFF,TGTGCCATCAGTGATCGGACAGGGCTTGGGAAACTGTTTTTT
TRBD2,-,TRBJ2-5,TRBV4-1,CASSQGVERGETQYF,TGCGCCAGCAGCCAAGGGGTCGAGCGGGGAGAGACCCAGTACTTC
TRBD1,once,TRBJ1-2,TRBV29-1,CSAGSGTGSYGYTF,TGCAGCGCTGGGTCAGGGACAGGGTCTTATGGCTACACCTTC
TRBD1,-,TRBJ1-1,TRBV7-9,CASSSQGDRSTEAFF,TGTGCCAGCAGTTCCCAGGGGGACAGGAGCACTGAAGCTTTCTTT
-,-,TRBJ2-3,TRBV11-2,CASSFRTLPLVSDTQYF,TGTGCCAGCAGCTTCCGGACCCTTCCTTTAGTGTCAGATACGCAGTATTTT
TRBD1,-,TRBJ2-5,TRBV7-2,CASSQGVVETQYF,TGTGCCAGCAGCCAGGGGGTGGTAGAGACCCAGTACTTC
-,once,TRBJ2-4,TRBV2,CASSDTGKTNIQYF,TGTGCCAGCAGTGACACAGGAAAAACAAACATTCAGTACTTC
-,few,TRBJ1-5,TRBV7-2,CASSLDGNQPQHF,TGTGCCAGCAGCTTAGACGGAAATCAGCCCCAGCATTTT
-,once,TRBJ2-7,TRBV14,CASSQGNSYEQYF,TGTGCCAGCAGCCAAGGCAACTCCTACGAGCAGTACTTC
TRBD2,once,TRBJ2-1,TRBV6-6,CASSSISGVYNEQFF,TGTGCCAGCAGTTCCATAAGCGGGGTCTACAATGAGCAGTTCTTC
-,-,TRBJ2-7,TRBV11-3,CASTQSRGSYEQYF,TGTGCCAGCACCCAAAGCAGGGGCTCCTACGAGCAGTACTTC
TRBD2,-,TRBJ2-3,TRBV29-1,CSLSSGVADTQYF,TGCAGCTTAAGTAGCGGGGTCGCAGATACGCAGTATTTT
TRBD1,-,TRBJ1-2,TRBV5-1,CASSSGQGILAYTF,TGCGCCAGCAGCTCGGGACAGGGGATATTGGCATACACCTTC
TRBD2,-,TRBJ2-3,TRBV4-2,CASSQDESSGNTDTQYF,TGTGCCAGCAGCCAAGATGAGTCTAGCGGGAACACAGATACGCAGTATTTT
TRBD1,-,TRBJ1-1,TRBV23-1,CASSRGTGVMNTEAFF,TGCGCCAGCAGTCGGGGGACAGGGGTTATGAACACTGAAGCTTTCTTT
-,-,TRBJ1-1,TRBV4-3,CASSQDYLGVNTEAFF,TGCGCCAGCAGCCAAGATTACCTGGGGGTGAACACTGAAGCTTTCTTT
-,-,TRBJ1-3,TRBV5-1,CASSDQGNSGNTIYF,TGCGCCAGCAGCGATCAGGGAAATTCTGGAAACACCATATATTTT
TRBD1,-,TRBJ2-7,TRBV7-2,CASSPSNRGRGEQYF,TGTGCCAGCAGCCCCTCGAACAGGGGGCGCGGCGAGCAGTACTTC
TRBD1,once,TRBJ2-2,TRBV2,CASTLGTGETGELFF,TGTGCCAGCACTCTCGGGACAGGGGAGACCGGGGAGCTGTTTTTT
-,-,TRBJ2-3,TRBV29-1,CSGVIGGETQYF,TGCAGCGGGGTGATCGGGGGCGAGACGCAGTATTTT
-,-,TRBJ1-1,TRBV2,CASSEDRGSRTEAFF,TGTGCCAGCAGTGAAGACCGGGGTAGCCGGACTGAAGCTTTCTTT